These 3 T cell receptor beta chains were sequenced from one sample in a study of blood T cell repertoires in COVID-19. Sequencing was performed with immunoSEQ multiplex PCR; in TCRdb, only in-frame clones are kept and a portion is missing. The table records roughly 50,000 clones, around 90% of them present only once. The sequenced sample consisted of peripheral blood. The source of these receptors is a man aged 50-59 years with active COVID-19.

This clone was seen only a few times. The gene calls are TRBV28 and TRBJ2-3; TRBD1 aligns across 7 bases. There are 15 residues in the CDR3. Trimming took 6 bases from V and 2 from J; bases not matched to a gene: 8. CDR1 MDHEN and CDR2 SYDVKM come from the germline V gene. The CDR3 spells CASSPGTVHTDTQYF. The CDR3 nucleotides are TGTGCCAGCAGCCCAGGGACAGTACACACAGATACGCAGTATTTT.

V gene TRBV6-5 combines with J gene TRBJ2-1; the D gene is possibly TRBD1 (6 bases). Trimming stripped 5 bases from V and 6 bases from J, with 11 bases between. Germline CDR1 is MNHEY and CDR2 is SVGAGI. The CDR3 is 13 amino acids. The CDR3 bases are TGTGCCAGCAGTAGGAACAGGGCCAATGAGCAGTTCTTC. This codes for CASSRNRANEQFF.

The rearrangement uses TRBV18 and TRBJ1-2, with TRBD1 matching 7 bases. Germline CDR1 KGHSH, CDR2 LQKENI. The junction had 4 bases not matched to a gene; V was cut back by 4 bases and J by 5 bases. This CDR3 region has 13 residues. Here the CDR3 reads CASSQGQLYGYTF. CDR3 bases: TGTGCCAGCTCACAGGGACAGCTATATGGCTACACCTTC.